Listed below are T cell receptor beta chains from one sample, sequenced in a study of shared clonotypes between healthy human individuals. Method: immunoSEQ multiplex PCR; TCRdb's copy keeps in-frame clones and lacks some. The profile shows approximately 350,000 clones, approximately 79% of them singletons. The sample comprised memory CD4+ T cells sorted from blood. Receptors were obtained from a man under 40 in good health. CDR3s include the opening cysteine and the closing phenylalanine or tryptophan. The D gene is left open where the match is weak. Only some rows state a clone size, as once, few, many or a class for expanded clones.

j_gene: TRBJ1-1; d_gene: TRBD1; v_gene: TRBV18; abundance: .; CDR3nt: TGTGCCAGCGGTGGACAGGCGAACACTGAAGCTTTCTTT; CDR3aa: CASGGQANTEAFF
j_gene: TRBJ2-2; d_gene: .; v_gene: TRBV5-1; abundance: .; CDR3nt: TGCGCCAGCAGCTTAGGGGCTCCGAACACCGGGGAGCTGTTTTTT; CDR3aa: CASSLGAPNTGELFF
j_gene: TRBJ2-1; d_gene: .; v_gene: TRBV7-2; abundance: .; CDR3nt: TGTGCCAGCAGCTGGCTAGCGCTGGCCCTAAACAATGAGCAGTTCTTC; CDR3aa: CASSWLALALNNEQFF
j_gene: TRBJ2-7; d_gene: TRBD2; v_gene: TRBV5-1; abundance: .; CDR3nt: TGCGCCAGCAGCTTGGAGTCCTCTAGCGGGACCTACGAGCAGTACTTC; CDR3aa: CASSLESSSGTYEQYF
j_gene: TRBJ1-2; d_gene: TRBD1; v_gene: TRBV2; abundance: .; CDR3nt: TGTGCCTGGGCCGGACAGGGCACCTATGGCTACACCTTC; CDR3aa: CAWAGQGTYGYTF
j_gene: TRBJ2-1; d_gene: TRBD2; v_gene: TRBV14; abundance: few; CDR3nt: TGTGCCAGCAGCCAAGACTCGCGGGAGTTCGGTGAGCAGTTCTTC; CDR3aa: CASSQDSREFGEQFF
j_gene: TRBJ2-5; d_gene: .; v_gene: TRBV10-1; abundance: .; CDR3nt: TGCGCCAGCAGTGATGAGCGTGAAGAGACCCAGTACTTC; CDR3aa: CASSDEREETQYF
j_gene: TRBJ2-2; d_gene: TRBD1; v_gene: TRBV29-1; abundance: .; CDR3nt: TGCAGCGCCGCCCTGACAGGGAGTTACACCGGGGAGCTGTTTTTT; CDR3aa: CSAALTGSYTGELFF
j_gene: TRBJ2-5; d_gene: TRBD1; v_gene: TRBV9; abundance: .; CDR3nt: TGTGCCAGCAGCGTAGATCCCTTGCAGGGGGACCAGTACTTC; CDR3aa: CASSVDPLQGDQYF
j_gene: TRBJ2-7; d_gene: .; v_gene: TRBV28; abundance: .; CDR3nt: TGTGCCAGCAGTTCCACCGGGACTCCCCACAGCGAGCAGTACTTC; CDR3aa: CASSSTGTPHSEQYF
j_gene: TRBJ2-6; d_gene: TRBD1; v_gene: TRBV14; abundance: .; CDR3nt: TGTGCCAGCAGCCAAATGACAGGGATGACCAACGTCCTGACTTTC; CDR3aa: CASSQMTGMTNVLTF
j_gene: TRBJ2-3; d_gene: .; v_gene: TRBV5-3; abundance: .; CDR3nt: TGTGCCAGAAGCCCTTACCCCCAACGGACAGAGGTTTTTTCATTGGGCACAGATACGCAGTATTTT; CDR3aa: CARSPYPQRTEVFSLGTDTQYF
j_gene: TRBJ2-3; d_gene: TRBD2; v_gene: TRBV7-2; abundance: once; CDR3nt: TGTGCCAGCAGCACCCCACCGGGCGGGAGGGCCGCAGATACGCAGTATTTT; CDR3aa: CASSTPPGGRAADTQYF
j_gene: TRBJ2-1; d_gene: .; v_gene: TRBV10-1; abundance: .; CDR3nt: TGCGCCAGCAGTCTAGGAGGGGGCGGGAATAGAGCACGCAATGAGCAGTTCTTC; CDR3aa: CASSLGGGGNRARNEQFF
j_gene: TRBJ1-2; d_gene: TRBD1; v_gene: TRBV28; abundance: .; CDR3nt: TGTGCCAGCACTTACCTGACAGGGGGGAACTATGGCTACACCTTC; CDR3aa: CASTYLTGGNYGYTF
j_gene: TRBJ2-7; d_gene: TRBD1; v_gene: TRBV2; abundance: .; CDR3nt: TGTGCCACCAAGGGACAGGGCGACTCCTACGAGCAGTACTTC; CDR3aa: CATKGQGDSYEQYF
j_gene: TRBJ2-3; d_gene: .; v_gene: TRBV7-3; abundance: .; CDR3nt: TGTGCCAGCAGCCGTCTCCGGGACGAGGGCACAGATACGCAGTATTTT; CDR3aa: CASSRLRDEGTDTQYF
j_gene: TRBJ2-1; d_gene: .; v_gene: TRBV28; abundance: .; CDR3nt: TGTGCCAGCAGTGCCCAACCTAGAGGGGGGTCCTACAATGAGCAGTTCTTC; CDR3aa: CASSAQPRGGSYNEQFF
j_gene: TRBJ2-2; d_gene: .; v_gene: TRBV18; abundance: .; CDR3nt: TGTGCCAGCTCACCACTGCAGGATTCCACCGGGGAGCTGTTTTTT; CDR3aa: CASSPLQDSTGELFF
j_gene: TRBJ2-5; d_gene: .; v_gene: TRBV5-1; abundance: few; CDR3nt: TGCGCCAGCAGCTTCGGGGTCGCAGAGACCCAGTACTTC; CDR3aa: CASSFGVAETQYF
j_gene: TRBJ1-4; d_gene: .; v_gene: TRBV11-2; abundance: .; CDR3nt: TGTGCCAGCAGCAACCCCCCAGGGGCAACTAATGAAAAACTGTTTTTT; CDR3aa: CASSNPPGATNEKLFF
j_gene: TRBJ2-7; d_gene: .; v_gene: TRBV30; abundance: .; CDR3nt: TGTGCCTGGAAACGGACCTACGAGCAGTACTTC; CDR3aa: CAWKRTYEQYF
j_gene: TRBJ2-3; d_gene: TRBD2; v_gene: TRBV9; abundance: .; CDR3nt: TGTGCCAGCAGCGCCGGGACTAGGGAGAGCACAGATACGCAGTATTTT; CDR3aa: CASSAGTRESTDTQYF
j_gene: TRBJ1-2; d_gene: TRBD1; v_gene: TRBV7-9; abundance: .; CDR3nt: TGTGCCAGCGGCAACTACAGGGGAACGTCATTAAGCGACTATGGCTACACCTTC; CDR3aa: CASGNYRGTSLSDYGYTF
j_gene: TRBJ1-2; d_gene: .; v_gene: TRBV28; abundance: once; CDR3nt: TGTGCCAACGCGGGTAGGAGCGGCTATGGCTACACCTTC; CDR3aa: CANAGRSGYGYTF
j_gene: TRBJ1-2; d_gene: .; v_gene: TRBV5-5; abundance: .; CDR3nt: TGTGCCAGCAGCTTGAGTTTCGCGGGCGACACTAACTATGGCTACACCTTC; CDR3aa: CASSLSFAGDTNYGYTF
j_gene: TRBJ2-3; d_gene: TRBD2; v_gene: TRBV28; abundance: few; CDR3nt: TGTGCCAGCAGCCGGGGGACTAGTCGACGCACAGATACGCAGTATTTT; CDR3aa: CASSRGTSRRTDTQYF
j_gene: TRBJ2-7; d_gene: TRBD2; v_gene: TRBV2; abundance: .; CDR3nt: TGTGCCAGCACTGGACTAGCGGGAGTAGTTAATCGCGAGCAGTACTTC; CDR3aa: CASTGLAGVVNREQYF
j_gene: TRBJ1-5; d_gene: TRBD1; v_gene: TRBV18; abundance: .; CDR3nt: TGTGCCAGCTCACCACTTCAGGGGGAGCAGCCCCAGCATTTT; CDR3aa: CASSPLQGEQPQHF
j_gene: TRBJ2-1; d_gene: .; v_gene: TRBV13; abundance: .; CDR3nt: TGTGCCAGCAGCTTAGGGCCGACTAATGAGCAGTTCTTC; CDR3aa: CASSLGPTNEQFF
j_gene: TRBJ2-1; d_gene: .; v_gene: TRBV5-4; abundance: .; CDR3nt: TGTGCCAGCAGCTTGGAAGCGTCCTACAATGAGCAGTTCTTC; CDR3aa: CASSLEASYNEQFF
j_gene: TRBJ1-1; d_gene: .; v_gene: TRBV5-5; abundance: many; CDR3nt: TGTGCCAGCAGCTTCGACGGCCTAATGAACACTGAAGCTTTCTTT; CDR3aa: CASSFDGLMNTEAFF
j_gene: TRBJ1-2; d_gene: .; v_gene: TRBV28; abundance: .; CDR3nt: TGTGCCAGCAGTTTATTGGGCAACTATGGCTACACCTTC; CDR3aa: CASSLLGNYGYTF
j_gene: TRBJ2-1; d_gene: .; v_gene: TRBV18; abundance: few; CDR3nt: TGTGCCAGCTCACCACTCCAGACCTTCATTAACAATGAGCAGTTCTTC; CDR3aa: CASSPLQTFINNEQFF
j_gene: TRBJ1-2; d_gene: .; v_gene: TRBV29-1; abundance: .; CDR3nt: TGCAGCGTTGGGACGGATGGCTACACCTTC; CDR3aa: CSVGTDGYTF
j_gene: TRBJ2-2; d_gene: TRBD2; v_gene: TRBV11-2; abundance: .; CDR3nt: TGTGCCAGCAGCTTACTGGCGGGAGGTATCACCGGGGAGCTGTTTTTT; CDR3aa: CASSLLAGGITGELFF
j_gene: TRBJ2-7; d_gene: .; v_gene: TRBV9; abundance: .; CDR3nt: TGTGCCAGCAGCGTAGACCAGGCCCAAAGCTACGAGCAGTACTTC; CDR3aa: CASSVDQAQSYEQYF
j_gene: TRBJ2-3; d_gene: TRBD1; v_gene: TRBV2; abundance: few; CDR3nt: TGTGCCAGCAGTGAAGCGGGACAGGGGGCAGATACGCAGTATTTT; CDR3aa: CASSEAGQGADTQYF
j_gene: TRBJ2-3; d_gene: TRBD1; v_gene: TRBV2; abundance: few; CDR3nt: TGTGCCAGCAGTCTTGGACAGGGCACAGATACGCAGTATTTT; CDR3aa: CASSLGQGTDTQYF
j_gene: TRBJ1-1; d_gene: .; v_gene: TRBV30; abundance: many; CDR3nt: TGTGCCCTATCTCGGGGCACTGAAGCTTTCTTT; CDR3aa: CALSRGTEAFF
j_gene: TRBJ2-2; d_gene: .; v_gene: TRBV12-2; abundance: few; CDR3nt: TGTGCAAGTCGCTTAGCGGTAACTAGCGGGAGTATCACCGGGGAGCTGTTTTTT; CDR3aa: CASRLAVTSGSITGELFF
j_gene: TRBJ2-1; d_gene: TRBD2; v_gene: TRBV19; abundance: .; CDR3nt: TGTGCCAGTAGTATTGGGGGGGTCGGTAGCTCCGGATCTCTCTTC; CDR3aa: CASSIGGVGSSGSLF
j_gene: TRBJ1-5; d_gene: .; v_gene: TRBV27; abundance: few; CDR3nt: TGTGCCAGCAGCCCCCGACCCGATAGAGCTCGGCCCCAGCATTTT; CDR3aa: CASSPRPDRARPQHF
j_gene: TRBJ2-7; d_gene: TRBD2; v_gene: TRBV30; abundance: .; CDR3nt: TGTGCCTGGAGACCCCTCGGACTAGCGGGAGGGCCAGTTGAGCAGTACTTC; CDR3aa: CAWRPLGLAGGPVEQYF
j_gene: TRBJ2-7; d_gene: .; v_gene: TRBV10-1; abundance: .; CDR3nt: TGCGCCAGCAGTGAACAGGTGGGATACGAGCAGTACTTC; CDR3aa: CASSEQVGYEQYF
j_gene: TRBJ2-1; d_gene: TRBD2; v_gene: TRBV9; abundance: .; CDR3nt: TGTGCCAGCAGCCTCGGACTAGCGGGAGGTTATGAGCAGTTCTTC; CDR3aa: CASSLGLAGGYEQFF
j_gene: TRBJ2-3; d_gene: TRBD1; v_gene: TRBV4-3; abundance: few; CDR3nt: TGCGCCAGCAGCCAAGGTGCCGGGACAGGGGACACAGATACGCAGTATTTT; CDR3aa: CASSQGAGTGDTDTQYF
j_gene: TRBJ1-3; d_gene: .; v_gene: TRBV28; abundance: .; CDR3nt: TGTGCCAGCAGTCCCCCCCTGGACAGCCTTAAGCAAGGAAACACCATATATTTT; CDR3aa: CASSPPLDSLKQGNTIYF
j_gene: TRBJ1-1; d_gene: .; v_gene: TRBV2; abundance: many; CDR3nt: TGTGCCAGCCGAAGACAGGTTGAAGCTTTCTTT; CDR3aa: CASRRQVEAFF
j_gene: TRBJ2-6; d_gene: .; v_gene: TRBV18; abundance: .; CDR3nt: TGTGCCAGCTCACCCCAGGGGACGACTACCCTCTCTGGGGCCAACGTCCTGACTTTC; CDR3aa: CASSPQGTTTLSGANVLTF
j_gene: TRBJ2-6; d_gene: .; v_gene: TRBV19; abundance: .; CDR3nt: TGTGCCAGTAGTAATCCTCACTCTGGGGCCAACGTCCTGACTTTC; CDR3aa: CASSNPHSGANVLTF
j_gene: TRBJ2-5; d_gene: TRBD2; v_gene: TRBV6-1; abundance: .; CDR3nt: TGTGCCAGCGGTGGGGGGCTAGCGGGAGAGACCCAGTACTTC; CDR3aa: CASGGGLAGETQYF
j_gene: TRBJ1-5; d_gene: .; v_gene: TRBV6-1; abundance: few; CDR3nt: TGTGCCAGCAGTGAAGCTTGGGCAGGGAATCAGCCCCAGCATTTT; CDR3aa: CASSEAWAGNQPQHF
j_gene: TRBJ2-7; d_gene: TRBD2; v_gene: TRBV4-1; abundance: .; CDR3nt: TGCGCCAGCAGCCAAGAGCGACGGAGCGGGACTAGCCCTAGGGAGCAGTACTTC; CDR3aa: CASSQERRSGTSPREQYF
j_gene: TRBJ2-3; d_gene: .; v_gene: TRBV29-1; abundance: few; CDR3nt: TGCAGCGTTCGAAGGGGGGTTGGAACAGATACGCAGTATTTT; CDR3aa: CSVRRGVGTDTQYF
j_gene: TRBJ1-1; d_gene: .; v_gene: TRBV29-1; abundance: .; CDR3nt: TGCAGCGCAACTCAGACTGTTTTCGAAGCTTTCTTT; CDR3aa: CSATQTVFEAFF
j_gene: TRBJ2-1; d_gene: TRBD1; v_gene: TRBV7-2; abundance: .; CDR3nt: TGTGCCAGCAGCCGGGACAGGGCAAGCAATGAGCAGTTCTTC; CDR3aa: CASSRDRASNEQFF
j_gene: TRBJ2-1; d_gene: .; v_gene: TRBV2; abundance: .; CDR3nt: TGTGCCAGCAGTGTCGGTAAAGAGCAGTTCTTC; CDR3aa: CASSVGKEQFF
j_gene: TRBJ1-4; d_gene: TRBD1; v_gene: TRBV7-6; abundance: .; CDR3nt: TGTGCCAGCAGCTTGGGGCAGGGGGCGTTGCACGAAAAACTGTTTTTT; CDR3aa: CASSLGQGALHEKLFF
j_gene: TRBJ2-5; d_gene: TRBD2; v_gene: TRBV7-7; abundance: once; CDR3nt: TGTGCTAGCAGCTTAGGAGCGGGAGGGGGGGAGACCCAGTACTTC; CDR3aa: CASSLGAGGGETQYF